The clone carrying this T cell receptor (beta chain) was counted only a few times. With 3 bases removed from V and 4 bases from J, the gap between germline ends came to 10 bases. Per germline, CDR1 SGHRS and CDR2 YFSETQ. CDR3 length: 13 residues. The data stem from a study of blood T cells in healthy people across ages. With a J-beta primer mix and a sample-barcoded 5' primer, a second PCR ran about 7 to 12 cycles. TCRdb used MiXCR to reprocess the 5' RACE reads, holding one entry per CDR3 protein. The sample has under 1 million distinct CDR3 sequences; around 45% are singletons. Sequencing used blood. The genes are TRBV5-1 and TRBJ2-5; D not resolved. This TCR was sampled from a man aged 55 to 70 in good health. CDR3 sequence reads: CASSSGPRETQYF. The CDR3 nucleotides read TGCGCCAGCAGCTCCGGCCCCAGAGAGACCCAGTACTTC.